This entry describes one TCR beta chain. Compared with germline, one end of the junction differs, possibly owing to a read error. TCRdb redid the calling of the RT-PCR reads with MiXCR, one entry per CDR3 protein. The sample has around 570,000 distinct CDR3 sequences, 6.5% to 8% seen once. This sample is drawn from a study of response to subunit inactivated influenza vaccine. The CDR3 is 16 residues long. The material sequenced was PBMCs from blood, taken less than 30 months after vaccination. The TCR comes from a man aged 45 to 70 who received an inactivated influenza vaccine. The rearrangement links TRBV12-3 or TRBV12-4 to TRBJ1-5; D is unclear. The CDR3 here is CACSYEALSHNQPQHF. In DNA form, the CDR3 reads TGTGCCTGCAGTTATGAGGCCCTTTCCCACAATCAGCCGCAGCATTTT.